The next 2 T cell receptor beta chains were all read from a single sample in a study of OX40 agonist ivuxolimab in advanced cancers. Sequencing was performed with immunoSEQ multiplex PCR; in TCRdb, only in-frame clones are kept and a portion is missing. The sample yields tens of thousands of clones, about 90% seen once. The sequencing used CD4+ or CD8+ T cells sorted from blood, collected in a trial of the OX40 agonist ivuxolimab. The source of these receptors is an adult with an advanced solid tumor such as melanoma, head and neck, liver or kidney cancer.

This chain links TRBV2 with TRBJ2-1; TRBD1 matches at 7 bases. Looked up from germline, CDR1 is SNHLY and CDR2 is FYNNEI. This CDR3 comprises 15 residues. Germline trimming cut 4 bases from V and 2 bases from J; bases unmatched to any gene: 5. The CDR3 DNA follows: TGTGCCAGCAGTGGGGGTCAGGGGGCCTACAATGAGCAGTTCTTC. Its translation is CASSGGQGAYNEQFF.

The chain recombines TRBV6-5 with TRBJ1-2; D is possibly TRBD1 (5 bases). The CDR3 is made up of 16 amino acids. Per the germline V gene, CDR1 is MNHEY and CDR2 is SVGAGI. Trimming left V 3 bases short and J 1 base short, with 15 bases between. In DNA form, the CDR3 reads TGTGCCAGCAGTTATTGGTTACGGGACGTTAACTATGGCTACACCTTC. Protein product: CASSYWLRDVNYGYTF.